This entry lists 17 T cell receptor beta chains sequenced from one sample in a study of cytomegalovirus exposure and HLA in healthy donors. The PCR employed 60 Vbeta primers together with 13 Jbeta primers. Sequenced by immunoSEQ multiplex PCR; TCRdb stores in-frame clones only, minus some. The table lists approximately 160,000 clones, about 84% of them singletons. Sequencing used PBMCs. The source is a man between 18 and 35 years old in good health and CMV-seronegative.

The rearrangement joins TRBV30 to TRBJ2-7; D perhaps matches TRBD1 (6 bases). Deletions cut 5 bases from V and 5 bases from J, with 28 bases between. Per the germline V gene, CDR1 is GTSNPN and CDR2 is SVGIG (reference sequence). The CDR3 contains 17 residues. CDR3 in DNA: TGTGCCTGGGCCTGCCAGGCAGGGGAATGTGTGGGGCACGAGCAGTACTTC. Protein product: CAWACQAGECVGHEQYF.

The chain uses TRBV4-1 and TRBJ2-5; 14 nucleotides line up with TRBD2. The CDR3 is 20 amino acids. Losses at the gene ends were 2 bases for V and 3 bases for J; bases not matched to a gene: 14. Looked up from germline, CDR1 is MGHRA and CDR2 is YSYEKL. Here the CDR3 reads CASSQNSGTSGSYDKETQYF. The CDR3 DNA reads as TGCGCCAGCAGCCAAAACTCCGGGACTAGCGGGAGTTACGATAAAGAGACCCAGTACTTC.

The sample holds a few counts of this clone. DNA for the CDR3: TGCGCCAGCAGCCCGGGCAGGGCGGACTACGAGCAGTACTTC. It codes for CASSPGRADYEQYF. The J gene is TRBJ2-7, the V gene TRBV4-3, with a weak D call TRBD1 (5 bases). Germline CDR1 is LGHNA and CDR2 is YSLEER. The CDR3 runs 14 residues. The ends were cut back, 4 bases at V and 3 bases at J, with 13 bases in the middle.

This clone occurred a few times. This rearrangement joins TRBV5-6 to TRBJ1-5, with TRBD1 identical over 8 bases. The length of the CDR3 is 12 residues. CDR1 SGHDT and CDR2 YYEEEE come from the germline V gene. V trimming: 8 bases; J trimming: 5 bases; junction bases outside the gene matches: 3. The CDR3 nucleotides read TGTGCCAGTAACAGGGGGGATCAGCCCCAGCATTTT. Translating gives CASNRGDQPQHF.

In its sample, this clone was seen a few times. The V call is TRBV10-3, the J call TRBJ1-2, with TRBD1 matching over 7 bases. V dropped 2 bases and J dropped 5; count of bases not matched to a gene: 8. CDR1 ENHRY and CDR2 SYGVKD come from the germline V gene. The CDR3 is made up of 15 amino acids. CDR3 in DNA: TGTGCCATCAGTGAGCGTTCGACAGGGTGGTATGGCTACACCTTC. Its protein product is CAISERSTGWYGYTF.

The rearrangement uses TRBV6-1 and TRBJ2-7; 10 bases are a match to TRBD1. Germline CDR1 reads MNHNS; CDR2 reads SASEGT. With V trimmed by 0 bases and J by 4 bases, 9 bases remained unmatched. CDR3 length equals 17 residues. The CDR3 DNA is TGTGCCAGCAGTGAAGCGCTTCTTGGGACAGGGGAATACGAGCAGTACTTC. It translates to CASSEALLGTGEYEQYF.

The J gene is TRBJ2-7, the V gene TRBV14; D is possibly TRBD2 (5 bases). Germline values: CDR1 SGHDN, CDR2 FVKESK. This CDR3 is 16 amino acids long. V was pared by 0 bases and J by 2 bases, with 14 bases between. CDR3 nucleotide sequence: TGTGCCAGCAGCCAAGATCGGGGATGGCTAACCTACGAGCAGTACTTC. It codes for CASSQDRGWLTYEQYF.

The V and J genes are TRBV19 and TRBJ1-5, with 8 bases that match TRBD1. The CDR3 is made up of 16 amino acids. V trimming: 5 bases; J trimming: 2 bases; junction bases outside the gene matches: 8. Germline V gives CDR1 LNHDA, CDR2 SQIVND (reference sequence). CDR3 loop: CASSDRGIAGNQPQHF. CDR3 nucleotide sequence: TGTGCCAGTAGTGACAGGGGTATAGCGGGCAATCAGCCCCAGCATTTT.

The rearrangement uses TRBV18 and TRBJ1-2; no clear D gene. Germline CDR1 is KGHSH and CDR2 is LQKENI. The CDR3 is made up of 14 amino acids. V lost 3 bases to trimming and J lost 4 bases, with 12 bases between them. The CDR3 DNA follows: TGTGCCAGCTCACCCCAGGAGGGTCTCTATGGCTACACCTTC. This encodes CASSPQEGLYGYTF.

This clone appeared a single time. This sequence joins TRBV5-1 and TRBJ2-3; D is unclear. Germline CDR1 SGHRS, CDR2 YFSETQ. The CDR3 has 13 amino acids. The V gene lost 5 bases and the J gene lost 0 bases, with 7 bases spanning the gap. CDR3 bases: TGCGCCAGCAGTGAGGCTAGCACAGATACGCAGTATTTT. As protein: CASSEASTDTQYF.

There are a few counts of this clone. The chain carries TRBV5-4 and TRBJ1-1, with D hard to call. Germline CDR1 SGHNT, CDR2 YYREEE (reference sequence). This CDR3 contains 13 residues. V gave up 5 bases and J gave up 5 bases, with 13 bases separating them. The CDR3 bases are TGTGCCAGCAGAGCCCCGGGGAAGACTGAAGCTTTCTTT. Protein: CASRAPGKTEAFF. Looking up the rest from reference TRBV5-4 and TRBJ1-1 gives the full variable domain: ETGVTQSPTHLIKTRGQQVTLRCSSQSGHNTVSWYQQALGQGPQFIFQYYREEENGRGNFPPRFSGLQFPNYSSELNVNALELDDSALYLCASRAPGKTEAFFGQGTRLTVV.

The count of this clone is one. This CDR3 reads CASCLVEGYGYTF. In DNA, the CDR3 is TGTGCCAGCTGCCTGGTTGAGGGCTATGGCTACACCTTC. The genes are TRBV6-6 and TRBJ1-2; D is uncertain. CDR1 is MNHNY, CDR2 SVGAGI, per germline (reference sequence). V lost 8 bases and J lost 4, with 14 bases in between. The CDR3 length is 13 residues.

CDR3 bases: TGTGCCAGCAGCGTAGCCTTAGCGCCGGCCTACGAGCAGTACTTC. Translating it yields CASSVALAPAYEQYF. The chain employs TRBV9 and TRBJ2-7; D may be TRBD2 (5 bases). This CDR3 has 15 residues. Germline CDR1 reads SGDLS; CDR2 reads YYNGEE. Trimming shortened V by 0 bases and J by 2 bases, and 12 bases separated the two germline ends.

In this sample, this clone turned up a few times. The chain employs TRBV6-1 and TRBJ2-7, with 7 positions matching TRBD2. J lost 0 bases, V lost 6 bases, and 5 bases had no gene match. Per germline, CDR1 MNHNS and CDR2 SASEGT. This CDR3 region has 14 residues. DNA of the CDR3: TGTGCCAGCAGAGCGGGACCAAACTCCTACGAGCAGTACTTC. It encodes CASRAGPNSYEQYF.

The chain is built from TRBV27 and TRBJ2-1; TRBD2 agrees at 8 bases. J was trimmed by 7 bases and V by 1 base; bases with no gene match: 3. Germline loops: CDR1 MNHEY, CDR2 SMNVEV (reference sequence). This CDR3 has 14 amino acids. The CDR3 sequence is CASSLFGRANEQFF. The CDR3 DNA reads as TGTGCCAGCAGTTTATTCGGGAGGGCTAATGAGCAGTTCTTC.

The count of this clone is one. The chain uses TRBV11-3 and TRBJ2-7; 10 bases match TRBD1. CDR3 length: 15 residues. The germline V gene encodes CDR1 SGHNT and CDR2 YENEEA. V lost 0 bases and J lost 8; bases outside the gene matches: 7. Written as DNA, the CDR3 is TGTGCCAGCAGCTTAGAGCCGGGGACAGGGGTTAAGCAGTACTTC. Translating it yields CASSLEPGTGVKQYF.

This clone has more than one count but fewer than ten. The chain has TRBV25-1 and TRBJ2-5; TRBD2 agrees at 9 bases. With V trimmed by 5 bases and J by 1 base, 2 bases remained unmatched. Per germline, CDR1 MGHDK and CDR2 SYGVNS. The CDR3 has 14 residues. The CDR3 loop reads CASSPTSGQETQYF. The CDR3, as DNA: TGTGCCAGCAGTCCGACTAGCGGCCAAGAGACCCAGTACTTC.